This is a list of T cell receptor beta chains from one sample in a study of cytomegalovirus exposure and HLA in healthy donors. The protocol was immunoSEQ multiplex PCR, while the TCRdb copy is restricted to in-frame clones and leaves out a portion. The table has around 130,000 clones, 80% seen once. The sequencing input was PBMCs. The receptors derive from a female donor in good health and CMV-seronegative. Both conserved end residues are part of each CDR3. Each record gives: D gene, V gene, J gene, clone size, CDR3 protein, CDR3 DNA. D genes are given only for firm matches. Not all rows give a size; the values are once, few, many and, for expanded clones, a class.

d_gene: NA
v_gene: TRBV21-1
j_gene: TRBJ2-3
abundance: NA
CDR3aa: CASHRTSGWGHTQYF
CDR3nt: TGTGCCAGTCACAGGACTAGCGGGTGGGGGCATACGCAGTATTTT

d_gene: TRBD2
v_gene: TRBV28
j_gene: TRBJ2-1
abundance: once
CDR3aa: CASMLAGPSYNEQFF
CDR3nt: TGTGCCAGCATGTTAGCGGGACCCTCCTACAATGAGCAGTTCTTC

d_gene: NA
v_gene: TRBV15
j_gene: TRBJ2-7
abundance: NA
CDR3aa: CATGSGSYGVEQYF
CDR3nt: TGTGCCACCGGCAGTGGGTCCTACGGGGTCGAGCAGTACTTC

d_gene: NA
v_gene: TRBV6-5
j_gene: TRBJ1-1
abundance: NA
CDR3aa: CASREMNTEAFF
CDR3nt: TGTGCCAGCAGAGAGATGAACACTGAAGCTTTCTTT

d_gene: TRBD1
v_gene: TRBV2
j_gene: TRBJ1-4
abundance: few
CDR3aa: CASTAGGDEKLFF
CDR3nt: TGTGCCAGCACGGCAGGGGGTGATGAAAAACTGTTTTTT

d_gene: TRBD2
v_gene: TRBV2
j_gene: TRBJ2-5
abundance: NA
CDR3aa: CASSPLAGGWETQYF
CDR3nt: TGTGCCAGCAGTCCCCTAGCGGGAGGTTGGGAGACCCAGTACTTC

d_gene: NA
v_gene: TRBV19
j_gene: TRBJ2-5
abundance: few
CDR3aa: CASSGGLLQETQYF
CDR3nt: TGTGCCAGTAGTGGCGGACTTTTACAAGAGACCCAGTACTTC

d_gene: NA
v_gene: TRBV6-4
j_gene: TRBJ2-4
abundance: NA
CDR3aa: CASSALPGGAGAKNIQYF
CDR3nt: TGTGCCAGCAGTGCCCTCCCCGGAGGAGCGGGAGCCAAAAACATTCAGTACTTC

d_gene: TRBD2
v_gene: TRBV9
j_gene: TRBJ2-7
abundance: few
CDR3aa: CASSVEGGSSGISSYEQYF
CDR3nt: TGTGCCAGCAGCGTAGAGGGTGGAAGTAGCGGGATTTCCTCCTACGAGCAGTACTTC

d_gene: NA
v_gene: TRBV6-1
j_gene: TRBJ2-1
abundance: few
CDR3aa: CASSEAGGRLYNEQFF
CDR3nt: TGTGCCAGCAGTGAAGCAGGCGGAAGGCTATACAATGAGCAGTTCTTC

d_gene: NA
v_gene: TRBV7-2
j_gene: TRBJ2-5
abundance: NA
CDR3aa: CASSLAGHPQETQYF
CDR3nt: TGTGCCAGCAGCTTAGCGGGGCATCCCCAAGAGACCCAGTACTTC

d_gene: NA
v_gene: TRBV28
j_gene: TRBJ2-7
abundance: NA
CDR3aa: CASSLPGARYEQYF
CDR3nt: TGTGCCAGCAGTTTGCCAGGGGCCCGCTACGAGCAGTACTTC

d_gene: NA
v_gene: TRBV28
j_gene: TRBJ2-7
abundance: NA
CDR3aa: CASRAGFSYEQYF
CDR3nt: TGTGCCAGCAGGGCAGGTTTCTCCTACGAGCAGTACTTC

d_gene: TRBD1
v_gene: TRBV27
j_gene: TRBJ1-1
abundance: NA
CDR3aa: CASKPGTGASTYTEAFF
CDR3nt: TGTGCCAGCAAACCCGGGACAGGGGCGTCAACCTACACTGAAGCTTTCTTT

d_gene: NA
v_gene: TRBV15
j_gene: TRBJ1-6
abundance: few
CDR3aa: CATSSPENSYNSPLHF
CDR3nt: TGTGCCACCAGCAGTCCCGAGAACTCCTATAATTCACCCCTCCACTTT